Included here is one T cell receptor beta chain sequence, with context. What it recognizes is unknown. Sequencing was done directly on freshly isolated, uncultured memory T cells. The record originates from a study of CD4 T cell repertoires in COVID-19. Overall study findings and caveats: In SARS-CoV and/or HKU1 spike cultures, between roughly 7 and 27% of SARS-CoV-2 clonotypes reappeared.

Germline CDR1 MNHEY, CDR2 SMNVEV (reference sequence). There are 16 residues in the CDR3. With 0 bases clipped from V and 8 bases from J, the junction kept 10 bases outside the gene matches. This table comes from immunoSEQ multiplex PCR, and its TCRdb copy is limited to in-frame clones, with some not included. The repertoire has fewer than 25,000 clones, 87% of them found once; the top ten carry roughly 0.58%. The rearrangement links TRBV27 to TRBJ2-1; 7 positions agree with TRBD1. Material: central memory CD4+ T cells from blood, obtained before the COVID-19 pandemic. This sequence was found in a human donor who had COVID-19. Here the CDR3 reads CASSLSTGNSWDEQFF. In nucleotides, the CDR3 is TGTGCCAGCAGTTTATCGACAGGGAATAGTTGGGATGAGCAGTTCTTC.